This entry lists 10 T cell receptor beta chains sequenced from one sample in a study of spatial heterogeneity in lung cancer. Each CDR3 protein gets one entry after TCRdb re-called the 5' RACE reads with MiXCR. Here the sample spans approximately 27,000 distinct CDR3 sequences, approximately 6% being singletons. Time point in this sample: blood at routine non-recurrence follow-up after resection. Whole RNA from tumor, nontumor lung or frozen PBMC was sequenced unsorted. The source was PBMCs, collected at follow-up. These receptors originate from a male donor with early-stage non-small cell lung cancer.

This clonotype was seen at least ten times. The chain uses TRBV7-2 and TRBJ1-4; no definite D call. Germline V CDR1 and CDR2: SGHTA, FQGNSA. The V gene lost 7 bases and the J gene lost 3 bases, with 12 bases spanning the gap. The CDR3 is 14 amino acids. In DNA form, the CDR3 reads TGTGCCAGCAAAATAGGGTTAGCTAATGAAAAACTGTTTTTT. Its protein is CASKIGLANEKLFF.

This clonotype was observed many times. The rearrangement uses TRBV7-3 and TRBJ2-5; TRBD2 matches 7 bases. Germline V gives CDR1 SGHTA, CDR2 FQGTGA. V lost 1 base, J lost 4 bases, and 6 bases stayed unmatched. This CDR3 comprises 15 residues. CDR3 sequence (DNA): TGTGCCAGCAGCTTAATTTTTGGGGAGGGAGAGACCCAGTACTTC. This codes for CASSLIFGEGETQYF.

This clonotype was observed a handful of times. The chain joins TRBV19 to TRBJ2-2, with TRBD1 matching over 9 bases. With V trimmed by 4 bases and J by 5 bases, 2 bases remained unmatched. CDR3 length: 14 amino acids. Germline V gene sequence: CDR1 LNHDA, CDR2 SQIVND (reference sequence). The CDR3 coding sequence is TGTGCCAGTAGTACGGGACAGGGAACCGGGGAGCTGTTTTTT. This sequence encodes CASSTGQGTGELFF.

This clonotype appeared a few times. V and J are TRBV3-1 and TRBJ1-4; D is possibly TRBD1 (6 bases). V lost 4 bases and J 5 bases, leaving 11 bases between the germline ends. Germline V CDR1 and CDR2: LGHDT, YNNKEL (reference sequence). The CDR3 sequence is 14 residues long. The CDR3 DNA sequence: TGTGCCAGCAGCCTACCTGGACAGAATGAAAAACTGTTTTTT. This encodes CASSLPGQNEKLFF.

This clonotype was seen repeatedly, ten times or more. The chain links TRBV9 to TRBJ2-3; 9 nucleotides align to TRBD2. V lost 0 bases to trimming and J lost 5 bases; unmatched junction nucleotides: 7. The V gene's germline CDR1 is SGDLS and CDR2 YYNGEE. CDR3 length: 16 amino acids. CDR3 DNA sequence: TGTGCCAGCAGCGTAGCGGGCGGGAGGGCCGTAGATACGCAGTATTTT. As protein: CASSVAGGRAVDTQYF.

Many counts were recorded for this clonotype. The chain recombines TRBV12-3 or TRBV12-4 with TRBJ1-1, with D hard to call. V was cut by 3 bases and J by 5 bases, with 10 bases left in between. The length of the CDR3 is 13 residues. The CDR3 sequence: CASSFSSRTEAFF. DNA of the CDR3: TGTGCCAGCAGTTTCAGTAGTAGGACTGAAGCTTTCTTT.

This clonotype was recorded at least ten times. The rearrangement links TRBV11-2 to TRBJ1-1, with 7 bases lining up with TRBD1. CDR3 length equals 15 residues. The trim removed 0 bases at V and 2 bases at J, leaving 3 bases unmatched. CDR1 is SGHAT and CDR2 is FQNNGV in the germline V gene. Here the CDR3 DNA reads TGTGCCAGCAGCTTAGAGGGACAGATAAACACTGAAGCTTTCTTT. This sequence encodes CASSLEGQINTEAFF. The full variable domain, with the rest looked up from reference TRBV11-2 and TRBJ1-1, is EAGVAQSPRYKIIEKRQSVAFWCNPISGHATLYWYQQILGQGPKLLIQFQNNGVVDDSQLPKDRFSAERLKGVDSTLKIQPAKLEDSAVYLCASSLEGQINTEAFFGQGTRLTVV.

This clonotype has a count of ten or more. This chain links TRBV7-8 with TRBJ2-5, with D perhaps TRBD2 (6 bases). The V end was cut by 10 bases, the J end by 3 bases, with 18 bases between. CDR1 is SGHVS, CDR2 FQNEAQ, per germline. CDR3 length equals 14 residues. CDR3 sequence: CATRRGDSKETQYF. The CDR3 DNA sequence: TGTGCCACCAGACGTGGGGACTCAAAAGAGACCCAGTACTTC.

This clonotype was observed many times. The V gene is TRBV6-1, the J gene TRBJ2-4, with 7 bases fitting TRBD1. Germline V gene sequence: CDR1 MNHNS, CDR2 SASEGT. The trim removed 4 bases at V and 8 bases at J, leaving 5 bases unmatched. The CDR3 totals 13 residues. CDR3 DNA sequence: TGTGCCAGCAGTGCCGACAGGGCGGACATTCAGTACTTC. It specifies CASSADRADIQYF.

This clonotype was seen only a few times. The chain is built from TRBV7-9 and TRBJ2-7; 12 nucleotides agree with TRBD2. Germline V gene data show CDR1 as SEHNR and CDR2 as FQNEAQ (reference sequence). This CDR3 is 18 amino acids long. V dropped 5 bases and J dropped 5; count of bases not matched to a gene: 16. The CDR3 region is CASSDKTRTSGARDEQYF. CDR3 nucleotides: TGTGCCAGCAGCGATAAAACCCGGACTAGCGGGGCCAGGGACGAGCAGTACTTC.